Below, one T cell receptor beta chain is given with its context. What this receptor recognizes is not known. No quality values exist for individual bases; no much larger clone is one base distant. This sample is part of a study of T cells in lung cancer brain metastases (dated by TCRdb to the late 2010s). At the level of the whole study: Most of the roughly 20 patients had a history of tobacco use, with a median of about 36 pack-years. About 90% of the roughly 20 patients received no interval therapy between primary and metastasis resection. The cohort comprised roughly 20 patients contributing 40 specimens, one primary lung lesion and one brain metastasis each. A median interval of around 370 days was observed between acquisition of the primary and brain metastasis specimens. A median age at first diagnosis of 45 to 60 years was recorded for the patients, of whom about 9 were male and about a dozen were female. TCR beta CDR3 repertoires were compared between fully resected primary non-small cell lung cancers and paired brain metastases. The average DNA integrity number was about 3.5 in both primary and metastatic specimens, and the two sites did not differ significantly.

Measured from the cysteine to the phenylalanine, the CDR3 is 15 residues long. The DNA shown is the 45-base CDR3, in frame from base 1. The germline V gene yields KGHSH for CDR1 and LQKENI for CDR2. At the junction V is shortened by 4 bases and J by 7 bases; bases outside the gene matches: 6. Broader findings and caveats from the paper: Most clones were specific to a single lesion, and paired lesions overlapped only to a limited degree (mean Morisita index 0.23). Brain metastases contained significantly fewer unique productive clones than the paired primaries (median about 1,600 versus 5,000). The ten most abundant clones accounted for a significantly larger fraction of the repertoire in brain metastases than in primaries, which suggests clonal expansion. DNA fragmentation in the FFPE samples may have kept the complete infiltrating T cell repertoire from being retrieved. Effects of preoperative corticosteroids on T cell infiltration in brain metastases could not be controlled.

Each sample received between roughly 2 and 5 ug of genomic DNA as input, and paired samples received equal DNA input. TCR beta libraries were constructed with the immunoSEQ hsTCRbeta Kit, which uses multiplexed V and J gene primers in two PCR steps. Pooled libraries with positive and negative controls were sequenced on an Illumina MiSeq using a 100-cycle paired-end protocol. The original methods were these. Raw data were processed by the immunoSEQ vendor into normalized, annotated TCR beta repertoire reports. Richness was defined as unique clones by nucleotide sequence, with iChao1 and Efron-Thisted estimators extrapolating total richness. To characterize and compare the paired lesions, the analysis used Pielou's evenness, Simpson's index, the proportional abundance of the top-ten clones, and the Morisita overlap index. The source is immuneACCESS, and TCRdb retained only in-frame sequences with V and J called. Part of the clones is not carried over; for the studies checked, unresolved V genes explain less than half of this, and the remainder is unexplained. That table furnishes V, J and clone size, whereas the DNA furnished D and trimming. The sample includes just under 2,000 clones, with approximately 90% observed a single time. Around 4.1% of the sample belongs to the ten largest clones.

Patients underwent resection for synchronous oligometastatic disease or delayed recurrence of a solitary brain metastasis. Patients with a history of multiple malignancies were excluded so that cancers other than NSCLC would not be included. Tumor areas were macrodissected from roughly 5 deparaffinized about 10 um unstained sections, using marked H&E slides as a guide. All specimens were formalin-fixed and paraffin-embedded (FFPE). The AllPrep DNA/RNA FFPE Kit was used for extraction of genomic DNA. This TCR came from a woman in her 50s with non-small cell lung cancer that had spread to the brain. The sequenced sample consisted of tumor tissue from a brain metastasis. The cell subset or site label, read with the paper, signifies: paired resected brain metastasis. The chain is made from TRBV18 and TRBJ1-6, and TRBD1 matches 8 of the central bases. The nucleotide sequence reads TGTGCCAGCTCACTCGGGACAGGTGGGAATTCACCCCTCCACTTT. The resulting protein is CASSLGTGGNSPLHF.